This entry lists 28 T cell receptor beta chains sequenced from one sample in a study of ipilimumab plus nivolumab after autologous stem cell transplantation. The method was immunoSEQ multiplex PCR; TCRdb's version includes in-frame clones alone and lacks a portion of them. Of 17,000 or so clones listed, more than 60% were seen once; the top ten hold 35%. Here the sequenced sample was PBMCs, taken in a trial of ipilimumab plus nivolumab as post-transplant consolidation. The receptors were gathered from a male donor with diffuse large B-cell lymphoma.

The sample holds a few counts of this clone. The chain couples TRBV7-2 to TRBJ2-1, with 14 bases that match TRBD2. Germline CDR1 SGHTA, CDR2 FQGNSA. CDR3 length: 16 residues. V lost 4 bases, J lost 5 bases, and 4 bases stayed unmatched. In DNA, the CDR3 is TGTGCCAGCAGCTCGACTAGCGGGGGGGGTAACAATGAGCAGTTCTTC. It specifies CASSSTSGGGNNEQFF.

The sample holds a few counts of this clone. One end of the junction fails to match germline, which may point to a read error. This chain links TRBV2 with TRBJ2-2; unclear D gene. Germline V CDR1 and CDR2: SNHLY, FYNNEI. The CDR3 spans 11 residues. CDR3 bases: TGTGCCAGCAGCCTCATTGGCTCCATGATTTTT. Amino acids: CASSLIGSMIF.

The chain is built from TRBV11-2 and TRBJ2-7; perhaps TRBD2 as D (6 bases). This CDR3 spans 17 amino acids. The V and J ends lost 3 bases and 0 bases respectively, with 18 bases between them. Looked up from germline, CDR1 is SGHAT and CDR2 is FQNNGV. CDR3 sequence: CASSFRVGGDFSYEQYF. As DNA, the CDR3 is TGTGCCAGCAGCTTCAGGGTTGGCGGGGACTTCTCCTACGAGCAGTACTTC.

V is TRBV5-1 and J is TRBJ1-5; D gene unclear. CDR1 and CDR2 (germline): SGHRS, YFSETQ. This CDR3 is built from 16 residues. V lost 0 bases to trimming and J lost 6 bases, with 16 bases between them. CDR3 loop: CASSLGVNGPGQPQHF. CDR3 bases: TGCGCCAGCAGCTTGGGGGTGAACGGCCCTGGTCAGCCCCAGCATTTT.

The chain employs TRBV10-2 and TRBJ2-7, with a weak D call TRBD1 (5 bases). Trimming took off 0 bases at V and 7 bases at J, with 16 bases between the two ends. CDR1 WSHSY and CDR2 SAAADI come from the germline V gene. The CDR3 loop spans 15 amino acids. The CDR3, as DNA: TGCGCCAGCAGTGAGTCCTCGACAGTCCTGGCGGAGCAGTACTTC. Its protein product is CASSESSTVLAEQYF.

The chain couples TRBV6-4 to TRBJ1-2, with a possible D match to TRBD1 (6 bases). The CDR3 runs to 14 residues. Trimming took 3 bases from V and 8 from J, leaving 16 bases between them. Germline V gene sequence: CDR1 MRHNA, CDR2 SNTAGT. The CDR3 bases are TGTGCCAGCAGTGAAGAGGCAGGGGTCAGAGGCTACACCTTC. As protein: CASSEEAGVRGYTF.

V usage is TRBV9 and J usage is TRBJ2-3, with a weak D call TRBD2 (6 bases). Per germline, CDR1 SGDLS and CDR2 YYNGEE. The V end was cut by 0 bases, the J end by 3 bases, with 11 bases between. The CDR3 length is 15 residues. The DNA for the CDR3 is TGTGCCAGCAGCGTAGGTCTAGCGCGGACAGATACGCAGTATTTT. Its protein product is CASSVGLARTDTQYF. Full variable domain (outside the CDR3, taken from reference TRBV9 and TRBJ2-3): DSGVTQTPKHLITATGQRVTLRCSPRSGDLSVYWYQQSLDQGLQFLIQYYNGEERAKGNILERFSAQQFPDLHSELNLSSLELGDSALYFCASSVGLARTDTQYFGPGTRLTVL.

A few counts support this clone. The rearrangement joins TRBV10-1 to TRBJ1-1; 8 positions match TRBD1. The CDR3 consists of 15 residues. The germline V gene has CDR1 WNHNN and CDR2 SYGVQD (reference sequence). The ends lost 3 bases at V and 4 bases at J; junction bases unmatched: 7. The CDR3 coding sequence is TGCGCCAGCAGTGATTCCGACAGGGGATCCACTGAAGCTTTCTTT. Protein product: CASSDSDRGSTEAFF.

This chain connects TRBV22-1 to TRBJ2-3. TRBV22-1 is described as a pseudogene. The CDR3 totals 17 residues. As DNA, the CDR3 is TGTCCTGGGAGCGCGCCCCGATACTGGGACCGCACAGATACGCAGTATTTT. Its protein product is CPGSAPRYWDRTDTQYF.

The CDR3 DNA follows: TGTGCCAGTAAGCCAGGCGCGGGGCCGAAAGGGCGGACCCAGTACTTC. Amino acids: CASKPGAGPKGRTQYF. The chain is built from TRBV11-2 and TRBJ2-5; D possibly corresponds to TRBD2 (6 bases). Germline V CDR1 and CDR2: SGHAT, FQNNGV. This CDR3 comprises 16 residues. The ends were cut back, 9 bases at V and 7 bases at J, with 27 bases in the middle.

The chain is built from TRBV11-2 and TRBJ2-7, with 7 bases fitting TRBD2. The length of the CDR3 is 13 residues. The J segment lost 4 bases and the V segment lost 2 bases, leaving 2 bases of the junction unmatched. Per germline, CDR1 SGHAT and CDR2 FQNNGV. CDR3 in amino acids: CASSLQRGYEQYF. CDR3 bases: TGTGCCAGCAGCTTACAGCGGGGATACGAGCAGTACTTC.

This chain connects TRBV5-6 to TRBJ2-1, with TRBD2 matching over 14 bases. Germline-derived CDR1 and CDR2 are SGHDT and YYEEEE. This CDR3 has 15 residues. Trimming cost V 5 bases and J 7 bases; bases outside gene matches: 5. CDR3 sequence reads: CASSDGLAGGNEQFF. CDR3 in DNA: TGTGCCAGCAGTGATGGACTAGCGGGAGGAAATGAGCAGTTCTTC.

The genes are TRBV2 and TRBJ2-1; TRBD2 might be the D (6 bases). In germline, CDR1 is SNHLY, CDR2 FYNNEI. The CDR3 is 17 residues long. The V and J ends lost 6 bases and 2 bases respectively, with 20 bases between them. CDR3 sequence (DNA): TGTGCCAGCAGACCTAATGCGGCGGGATTAACCTACAATGAGCAGTTCTTC. Amino acid sequence: CASRPNAAGLTYNEQFF.

The gene calls are TRBV30 and TRBJ2-1; 7 positions match TRBD2. The length of the CDR3 is 12 residues. Germline CDR1 is GTSNPN and CDR2 is SVGIG (reference sequence). After removal of 2 bases from V and 12 bases from J, the junction contained 7 bases not matched to a gene. The CDR3 protein is CAWSITSDAQFF. Here the CDR3 DNA reads TGTGCCTGGAGTATTACTAGCGATGCGCAGTTCTTC. The full variable domain, its missing parts supplied by reference TRBV30 and TRBJ2-1, is SQTIHQWPATLVQPVGSPLSLECTVEGTSNPNLYWYRQAAGRGLQLLFYSVGIGQISSEVPQNLSASRPQDRQFILSSKKLLLSDSGFYLCAWSITSDAQFFGPGTRLTVL.

This clone was counted between two and nine times. V gene TRBV7-1 combines with J gene TRBJ1-4; TRBD1 is a possible D gene (6 bases). TRBV7-1 is assigned to the ORF class and has an uncertain function. Trimming removed 3 bases at V and 8 bases at J, with 19 bases between. This CDR3 is 16 amino acids long. The CDR3 DNA is TGTGCCAGCAGCTCCTCGCGAGGGGGGTTTTTCGAAAAACTGTTTTTT. Its protein is CASSSSRGGFFEKLFF.

The chain combines TRBV30 with TRBJ1-1; tentatively, D is TRBD1 (6 bases). CDR1 GTSNPN and CDR2 SVGIG come from the germline V gene (reference sequence). CDR3 length: 14 amino acids. V shed 6 bases and J shed 2 bases, with 16 bases lying between them. The CDR3 is CACRSRDTNTEAFF. CDR3 nucleotides: TGTGCCTGTCGATCGAGGGACACAAACACTGAAGCTTTCTTT.

The genes are TRBV5-8 and TRBJ2-1; D call uncertain. The CDR3 contains 12 residues. With 5 bases removed from V and 7 bases from J, the gap between germline ends came to 10 bases. Germline CDR1 reads SGHTS; CDR2 reads YDEGEE. The CDR3 protein is CASSTDRNEQFF. CDR3 nucleotides: TGTGCCAGCAGTACCGATCGGAATGAGCAGTTCTTC.

The gene calls are TRBV5-1 and TRBJ2-7, with TRBD1 identical over 7 bases. The CDR3 runs to 13 residues. Trimming took 2 bases from V and 4 from J; bases not matched to a gene: 3. Germline assignment: CDR1 SGHRS and CDR2 YFSETQ. CDR3 region: CASSLDREYEQYF. Written as DNA, the CDR3 is TGCGCCAGCAGCTTAGACAGGGAATACGAGCAGTACTTC. Filled out from reference TRBV5-1 and TRBJ2-7, the complete variable domain reads KAGVTQTPRYLIKTRGQQVTLSCSPISGHRSVSWYQQTPGQGLQFLFEYFSETQRNKGNFPGRFSGRQFSNSRSEMNVSTLELGDSALYLCASSLDREYEQYFGPGTRLTVT.

The gene calls are TRBV13 and TRBJ2-7, with D unclear. Between the trimmed V and J ends, which lost 4 bases and 0 bases, there was a span of 7 bases. In germline, CDR1 is PRHDT, CDR2 FYEKMQ (reference sequence). The CDR3 consists of 13 residues. The CDR3 reads CASSYPASYEQYF. CDR3 in DNA: TGTGCCAGCAGCTACCCGGCCTCCTACGAGCAGTACTTC. The full variable domain, completed using reference TRBV13 and TRBJ2-7, is AAGVIQSPRHLIKEKRETATLKCYPIPRHDTVYWYQQGPGQDPQFLISFYEKMQSDKGSIPDRFSAQQFSDYHSELNMSSLELGDSALYFCASSYPASYEQYFGPGTRLTVT.

The chain combines TRBV5-1 with TRBJ2-5, with D possibly TRBD1 on 5 matching bases. In germline, CDR1 is SGHRS, CDR2 YFSETQ. V lost 2 bases and J lost 2, with 13 bases in between. This CDR3 comprises 15 residues. The DNA of the CDR3 is TGCGCCAGCAGCTTAATGGCAGGGAATCAAGAGACCCAGTACTTC. This sequence encodes CASSLMAGNQETQYF.

A single count supports this clone. The chain couples TRBV10-3 to TRBJ2-1; TRBD2 matches 7 bases. Germline trimming cut 5 bases from V and 7 bases from J; bases unmatched to any gene: 11. Germline CDR1 reads ENHRY; CDR2 reads SYGVKD. This CDR3 region has 15 residues. CDR3 region: CAISISGDGRNEQFF. The DNA for the CDR3 is TGTGCCATCAGTATAAGCGGGGATGGGAGGAATGAGCAGTTCTTC.

The genes are TRBV18 and TRBJ2-7; 14 bases are shared with TRBD2. Germline-derived CDR1 and CDR2 are KGHSH and LQKENI. This CDR3 is built from 17 residues. J gave up 6 bases and V 3 bases, and 10 bases lay outside the gene matches. The CDR3 DNA sequence: TGTGCCAGCTCACCGGGACTAGCGGGGGTCTCCCCCCTCGAGCAGTACTTC. Amino acids: CASSPGLAGVSPLEQYF.

The chain couples TRBV7-9 to TRBJ1-4, with D uncertain. Germline loops: CDR1 SEHNR, CDR2 FQNEAQ (reference sequence). Trimming stripped 5 bases from V and 6 bases from J, with 13 bases between. This CDR3 is 14 amino acids long. CDR3 coding DNA: TGTGCCAGCAGCCTGAAGGTATACGATGAAAAACTGTTTTTT. It yields the protein CASSLKVYDEKLFF.

The table lists this clone with a few counts. V is TRBV23-1 and J is TRBJ2-7; the match to TRBD1 covers 11 bases. TRBV23-1 has ORF status, its function being uncertain. The CDR3 extends over 13 amino acids. V lost 6 bases and J lost 7; bases outside the gene matches: 5. CDR3 in DNA: TGCGCCAGCAGCGGACAGGGGGCAGAAGAGCAGTACTTC. Translated: CASSGQGAEEQYF.

The rearrangement links TRBV9 to TRBJ1-3; D perhaps matches TRBD1 (5 bases). Trimming took 0 bases from V and 1 from J, leaving 8 bases between them. In germline, CDR1 is SGDLS, CDR2 YYNGEE. The CDR3 consists of 15 residues. CDR3 coding DNA: TGTGCCAGCAGCGTAGGAGGGGCTTCTGGAAACACCATATATTTT. Encoded protein: CASSVGGASGNTIYF.

The rearrangement uses TRBV11-1 and TRBJ2-1; TRBD2 is a possible D gene (6 bases). V lost 3 bases and J lost 7, with 7 bases in between. Germline CDR1 and CDR2: SGHAT and FQDESV (reference sequence). This CDR3 has 12 amino acids. CDR3 sequence (DNA): TGTGCCAGCAGCTTCGGGACTAATGAGCAGTTCTTC. The encoded protein is CASSFGTNEQFF.

The chain combines TRBV7-2 with TRBJ2-1; the match to TRBD2 covers 8 bases. After removal of 6 bases from V and 5 bases from J, the junction contained 9 bases not matched to a gene. This CDR3 comprises 15 residues. CDR1 and CDR2 from the germline V gene are SGHTA and FQGNSA. The DNA for the CDR3 is TGTGCCAGCAGAGCCCGGAGCGGGGGCGACAATGAGCAGTTCTTC. This sequence encodes CASRARSGGDNEQFF.

This clone was detected only once. The chain has TRBV4-1 and TRBJ2-7; the D gene is possibly TRBD2 (6 bases). This CDR3 has 15 residues. Germline V gene sequence: CDR1 MGHRA, CDR2 YSYEKL. Trimming removed 2 bases at V and 0 bases at J, with 11 bases between. As DNA, the CDR3 is TGCGCCAGCAGCCAACCTAGCGCTGGCTCCTACGAGCAGTACTTC. Protein product: CASSQPSAGSYEQYF.